This T cell receptor beta chain derives from a study of cytomegalovirus exposure and HLA in healthy donors. Study findings and constraints: The investigators catalogued 150 to 200 TCR beta chains as cytomegalovirus-associated.

As for this clone: Its target is unknown.

Germline V gene data show CDR1 as LNHDA and CDR2 as SQIVND (reference sequence). Trimming cost V 5 bases and J 7 bases, with 12 bases left between them. The CDR3 has 13 amino acids. 13 Jbeta primers and 60 Vbeta primers were used for the PCR. Profiling relied on immunoSEQ multiplex PCR, and the TCRdb table lists in-frame clones only, not all of them. Here the sample spans about 97,000 clones, about 85% being singletons. This clonotype originated in a man aged 25 to 40 in good health and CMV-seronegative. The chain couples TRBV19 to TRBJ1-5, with D perhaps TRBD1 (6 bases). Sequencing was done on a sample of PBMCs. The CDR3 coding sequence is TGTGCCAGTAGTTGGACAGACGGCCAGCCCCAGCATTTT. Residues: CASSWTDGQPQHF.